A selection of T cell receptor beta chains follows, all from one sample in a study of cytomegalovirus exposure and HLA in healthy donors. The repertoire was sequenced with immunoSEQ multiplex PCR; TCRdb's copy has only in-frame clones and lacks some. The table has about 120,000 clones, roughly 80% seen once; the top ten hold around 0.24%. Sequenced input: PBMCs. All receptors come from a man aged 45 to 65 in good health and CMV-seronegative. Each CDR3 is given with its conserved first and last residue. The order of the fields is V gene, clone size, J gene, D gene, CDR3 DNA, CDR3 protein. The D gene is left open where the match is weak. Clone size, where shown, is once, few, many, or a class for clones that have expanded.

v_call: TRBV28
clone_size: NA
j_call: TRBJ1-1
d_call: NA
cdr3_nt: TGTGCCAGCAGTTTGGGCAGGGTGGACACTGAAGCTTTCTTT
cdr3_aa: CASSLGRVDTEAFF

v_call: TRBV7-9
clone_size: NA
j_call: TRBJ2-7
d_call: NA
cdr3_nt: TGTGCCAGCAGCCCGGTCCGGGATCCCCCATCGTACTTC
cdr3_aa: CASSPVRDPPSYF

v_call: TRBV5-1
clone_size: NA
j_call: TRBJ1-2
d_call: TRBD1
cdr3_nt: TGCGCCAGCAGCGACCGGACAGGGGGGATCTATGGCTACACCTTC
cdr3_aa: CASSDRTGGIYGYTF

v_call: TRBV18
clone_size: NA
j_call: TRBJ1-1
d_call: NA
cdr3_nt: TGTGCCAGCCGCCTCAAGGGGGAAAACACTGAAGCTTTCTTT
cdr3_aa: CASRLKGENTEAFF

v_call: TRBV27
clone_size: once
j_call: TRBJ2-1
d_call: TRBD2
cdr3_nt: TGTGCCAGCAGTCCGACTAGCGTGGGATACAATGAGCAGTTCTTC
cdr3_aa: CASSPTSVGYNEQFF

v_call: TRBV28
clone_size: NA
j_call: TRBJ2-3
d_call: NA
cdr3_nt: TGTGCCAGCAGTCCGGGGACAGATACGCAGTATTTT
cdr3_aa: CASSPGTDTQYF

v_call: TRBV9
clone_size: NA
j_call: TRBJ2-5
d_call: TRBD2
cdr3_nt: TGTGCCAGCAGCGTAGCTCTAGCGGGAGAGACCCAGTACTTC
cdr3_aa: CASSVALAGETQYF

v_call: TRBV2
clone_size: NA
j_call: TRBJ2-1
d_call: NA
cdr3_nt: TGTGCCAGCAGTCGAGCTGGAGGAGGGAACAATGAGCAGTTCTTC
cdr3_aa: CASSRAGGGNNEQFF

v_call: TRBV6-5
clone_size: NA
j_call: TRBJ2-3
d_call: NA
cdr3_nt: TGTGCCAGCAGTTACGGTGGGACTGGCACCCTAGATACGCAGTATTTT
cdr3_aa: CASSYGGTGTLDTQYF

v_call: TRBV29-1
clone_size: NA
j_call: TRBJ1-2
d_call: NA
cdr3_nt: TGCAGCGTTGAAGGGCCTGGGGGCGGTTCAGGGGAAGGGGGCTACACCTTC
cdr3_aa: CSVEGPGGGSGEGGYTF

v_call: TRBV5-4
clone_size: once
j_call: TRBJ1-3
d_call: TRBD1
cdr3_nt: TGTGCCAGCAGCTTGGCAGAACAGGGGGCTGGAAACACCATATATTTT
cdr3_aa: CASSLAEQGAGNTIYF

v_call: TRBV4-1
clone_size: NA
j_call: TRBJ1-1
d_call: NA
cdr3_nt: TGCGCCAGCAGCCTTCAACAGGGAATGAACACTGAAGCTTTCTTT
cdr3_aa: CASSLQQGMNTEAFF

v_call: TRBV7-2
clone_size: NA
j_call: TRBJ1-5
d_call: NA
cdr3_nt: TGTGCCAGCAGGGAGGGGAGCAATCAGCCCCAGCATTTT
cdr3_aa: CASREGSNQPQHF

v_call: TRBV7-8
clone_size: NA
j_call: TRBJ2-2
d_call: TRBD2
cdr3_nt: TGTGCCAGCAGCTTAGGTGGCCTAGCGGTTAAGAACACCGGGGAGCTGTTTTTT
cdr3_aa: CASSLGGLAVKNTGELFF

v_call: TRBV27
clone_size: few
j_call: TRBJ2-7
d_call: TRBD2
cdr3_nt: TGTGCCAGCAGTGTACAGGGTAAGCGGGAGTACTACGAGCAGTACTTC
cdr3_aa: CASSVQGKREYYEQYF

v_call: TRBV7-9
clone_size: NA
j_call: TRBJ2-2
d_call: NA
cdr3_nt: TGTGCCAGCAGCTTACTCTTGACCGGGGAGCTGTTTTTT
cdr3_aa: CASSLLLTGELFF

v_call: TRBV10-3
clone_size: NA
j_call: TRBJ1-6
d_call: NA
cdr3_nt: TGTGCCATCAACCCAGGGCCAGATTCACCCCTCCACTTT
cdr3_aa: CAINPGPDSPLHF

v_call: TRBV5-4
clone_size: once
j_call: TRBJ1-2
d_call: TRBD1
cdr3_nt: TGTGCCAGCAGCTCACAGGGGGACTATGGCTACACCTTC
cdr3_aa: CASSSQGDYGYTF

v_call: TRBV6-1
clone_size: once
j_call: TRBJ1-1
d_call: NA
cdr3_nt: TGTGCCAGCAAGGTGGACCTATTGGGGCGGACTGAAGCTTTCTTT
cdr3_aa: CASKVDLLGRTEAFF

v_call: TRBV7-2
clone_size: NA
j_call: TRBJ2-7
d_call: TRBD1
cdr3_nt: TGTGCCAGCAGCTTAGTCCCTACAGGGGTACTCTACGAGCAGTACTTC
cdr3_aa: CASSLVPTGVLYEQYF

v_call: TRBV5-1
clone_size: NA
j_call: TRBJ2-2
d_call: TRBD2
cdr3_nt: TGCGCCAGCAGCTTGGCCTCCCAATCTAGCGGGTTAAACACCGGGGAGCTGTTTTTT
cdr3_aa: CASSLASQSSGLNTGELFF

v_call: TRBV27
clone_size: NA
j_call: TRBJ1-2
d_call: NA
cdr3_nt: TGTGCCAGCAGTTTTAGGAGGACGGACTATGGCTACACCTTC
cdr3_aa: CASSFRRTDYGYTF

v_call: TRBV5-5
clone_size: NA
j_call: TRBJ1-5
d_call: NA
cdr3_nt: TGTGCCAGCAGCTTGGCAGGGAACAATCAGCCCCAGCATTTT
cdr3_aa: CASSLAGNNQPQHF

v_call: TRBV19
clone_size: NA
j_call: TRBJ1-5
d_call: TRBD1
cdr3_nt: TGTGCCACTAAGATTGGGACAGGGGGACGACAGCCCCAGCATTTT
cdr3_aa: CATKIGTGGRQPQHF

v_call: TRBV15
clone_size: NA
j_call: TRBJ2-6
d_call: TRBD2
cdr3_nt: TGTGCCACCAGCCACGGGGGGGTCGGCGTCCTGACTTTC
cdr3_aa: CATSHGGVGVLTF

v_call: TRBV7-8
clone_size: NA
j_call: TRBJ2-7
d_call: NA
cdr3_nt: TGTGCCAGCAGCTTAGGCGGGCTAAGCTCCTACGAGCAGTACTTC
cdr3_aa: CASSLGGLSSYEQYF

v_call: TRBV5-8
clone_size: NA
j_call: TRBJ2-7
d_call: NA
cdr3_nt: TGTGCCAGCAGCTTGCACGGGAGCTACGAGCAGTACTTC
cdr3_aa: CASSLHGSYEQYF

v_call: TRBV28
clone_size: once
j_call: TRBJ2-7
d_call: TRBD1
cdr3_nt: TGTGCCAGCAGTCGACCGGGACAGGGCCTCTACGAGCAGTACTTC
cdr3_aa: CASSRPGQGLYEQYF

v_call: TRBV19
clone_size: NA
j_call: TRBJ1-2
d_call: NA
cdr3_nt: TGTGCCAGCCTTTTCGGGGAGTATGGCTACACCTTC
cdr3_aa: CASLFGEYGYTF

v_call: TRBV28
clone_size: NA
j_call: TRBJ2-7
d_call: NA
cdr3_nt: TGTGCCATTACTAATTCCTACGAGCAGTACTTC
cdr3_aa: CAITNSYEQYF

v_call: TRBV9
clone_size: NA
j_call: TRBJ1-1
d_call: NA
cdr3_nt: TGTGCCAGCAATCAGCCCCGGGGTCTTGCTTTCTTT
cdr3_aa: CASNQPRGLAFF

v_call: TRBV30
clone_size: NA
j_call: TRBJ1-4
d_call: NA
cdr3_nt: TGTGCCTGGGGATACTGGGAGGAAAAACTGTTTTTT
cdr3_aa: CAWGYWEEKLFF

v_call: TRBV5-1
clone_size: few
j_call: TRBJ1-3
d_call: TRBD1
cdr3_nt: TGCGCCAGCAGATTGACAGGGAGCTCTGGAAACACCATATATTTT
cdr3_aa: CASRLTGSSGNTIYF

v_call: TRBV10-3
clone_size: once
j_call: TRBJ1-4
d_call: NA
cdr3_nt: TGTGCCATCAGTGAGCAAGAAGAACAGAATGAAAAACTGTTTTTT
cdr3_aa: CAISEQEEQNEKLFF

v_call: TRBV5-1
clone_size: once
j_call: TRBJ1-2
d_call: NA
cdr3_nt: TGCGCCAGCAGCCCGGAGTACGCGACCTATGGCTACACCTTC
cdr3_aa: CASSPEYATYGYTF

v_call: TRBV5-6
clone_size: NA
j_call: TRBJ1-1
d_call: NA
cdr3_nt: TGTGCCAGCAGCTTTTACGGTTTTGAAGCTTTCTTT
cdr3_aa: CASSFYGFEAFF

v_call: TRBV4-2
clone_size: NA
j_call: TRBJ2-1
d_call: TRBD1
cdr3_nt: TGTGCCAGCAGCCAAGGGGACAGGGCCAATGAGCAGTTCTTC
cdr3_aa: CASSQGDRANEQFF

v_call: TRBV6-5
clone_size: NA
j_call: TRBJ1-1
d_call: NA
cdr3_nt: TGTGCCAGCAGAGGTACAGGGAAAGGGAACACTGAAGCTTTCTTT
cdr3_aa: CASRGTGKGNTEAFF